Each of the 11 T cell receptor beta chains below was sequenced from the same sample in a study of shared clonotypes between healthy human individuals. The data were produced by immunoSEQ multiplex PCR, yet TCRdb's version contains in-frame clones alone and is incomplete. Among 1,500,000 or so clones, more than 95% were seen once, and the ten largest hold approximately 1.1%. Sequencing was done on a sample of naive CD4+ T cells sorted from blood. Indicated subset: CD45RA+ positively selected. These receptors came from a man aged 25 to 40 in good health.

The rearrangement joins TRBV29-1 to TRBJ2-7, with 7 bases matching TRBD1. CDR3 size: 13 residues. Unmatched junction bases numbered 6, after V lost 6 bases and J lost 1 base. CDR1 and CDR2 (germline): SQVTM, ANQGSEA. The CDR3 DNA follows: TGCAGCGTAAGTCAGACAGGGTCCTACGAGCAGTACTTC. It is translated as CSVSQTGSYEQYF.

This rearrangement joins TRBV7-8 to TRBJ2-7; tentatively, D is TRBD1 or TRBD2 (5 bases each). Germline-derived CDR1 and CDR2 are SGHVS and FQNEAQ. This CDR3 has 16 residues. Trimming left V 1 base short and J 7 bases short, with 20 bases between. The chain's CDR3 is CASSLESGQGGFEQYF. In nucleotides, the CDR3 is TGTGCCAGCAGCTTAGAGTCGGGGCAGGGCGGGTTTGAGCAGTACTTC.

The chain combines TRBV6-1 with TRBJ2-2; D gene uncertain. V was shortened by 0 bases and J by 3 bases, with 8 bases between the two germline ends. In germline, CDR1 is MNHNS, CDR2 SASEGT. The CDR3 runs 15 residues. The CDR3 is CASSEAWSHTGELFF. The CDR3 DNA reads as TGTGCCAGCAGTGAAGCGTGGTCTCACACCGGGGAGCTGTTTTTT.

This chain joins TRBV4-1 and TRBJ2-2, with no clear D. CDR1 is MGHRA and CDR2 is YSYEKL in the germline V gene. The CDR3 extends over 12 amino acids. Trimming took off 6 bases at V and 6 bases at J, with 8 bases between the two ends. In nucleotides, the CDR3 is TGCGCCAGCAGTCGGACGGCCGGGGAGCTGTTTTTT. Its translation is CASSRTAGELFF.

Only one count was recorded for this clone. The chain recombines TRBV21-1 with TRBJ1-2. TRBV21-1 is tagged as a pseudogene. The CDR3 consists of 15 residues. The CDR3 protein is CASSKPVKCSHGYTF. In nucleotides, the CDR3 is TGTGCCAGCAGCAAGCCCGTCAAGTGCTCCCATGGCTACACCTTC.

The rearrangement joins TRBV4-3 to TRBJ1-4, with D unresolved. The germline V gene encodes CDR1 LGHNA and CDR2 YSLEER. The CDR3 covers 17 residues. Trimming took off 0 bases at V and 2 bases at J, with 13 bases between the two ends. The DNA of the CDR3 is TGCGCCAGCAGCCAAGATGAAATAGGAGCTACTAATGAAAAACTGTTTTTT. It encodes CASSQDEIGATNEKLFF.

The chain joins TRBV11-3 to TRBJ2-2; D gene ambiguous. The CDR3 extends over 16 amino acids. Trimming stripped 1 base from V and 6 bases from J, with 15 bases between. Germline V gene sequence: CDR1 SGHNT, CDR2 YENEEA. Here the CDR3 reads CASSLGYGEMAGELFF. CDR3 in DNA: TGTGCCAGCAGCTTAGGATACGGAGAGATGGCCGGGGAGCTGTTTTTT.

The genes are TRBV9 and TRBJ1-1; no definite D call. The germline V and J ends were trimmed by 0 bases and 0 bases, with 12 bases remaining between them. The CDR3 spans 16 residues. The germline CDR1 and CDR2 sequences are SGDLS and YYNGEE. CDR3 DNA sequence: TGTGCCAGCAGCGTAGGGGCGGAAAAAATGAACACTGAAGCTTTCTTT. Protein product: CASSVGAEKMNTEAFF. Based on the CDR3 plus reference TRBV9 and TRBJ1-1, the full variable domain is DSGVTQTPKHLITATGQRVTLRCSPRSGDLSVYWYQQSLDQGLQFLIQYYNGEERAKGNILERFSAQQFPDLHSELNLSSLELGDSALYFCASSVGAEKMNTEAFFGQGTRLTVV.

The chain is built from TRBV27 and TRBJ2-6; the D is unclear. Trimming took 3 bases from V and 0 from J, leaving 18 bases between them. This CDR3 spans 19 amino acids. CDR1 and CDR2 from the germline V gene are MNHEY and SMNVEV (reference sequence). CDR3 nucleotides: TGTGCCAGCAGTTTTAGGGTGTTAGGCCATTTCTCTGGGGCCAACGTCCTGACTTTC. This translates into CASSFRVLGHFSGANVLTF.

The chain has TRBV5-1 and TRBJ1-2; the match to TRBD1 covers 10 bases. V lost 4 bases, J lost 7 bases, and 4 bases stayed unmatched. Germline loops: CDR1 SGHRS, CDR2 YFSETQ. This CDR3 has 13 residues. CDR3 residues: CASSPGTGVGYTF. DNA of the CDR3: TGCGCCAGCAGCCCCGGGACAGGGGTTGGCTACACCTTC.

This sequence joins TRBV28 and TRBJ2-1, with 8 bases aligning to TRBD1. This CDR3 comprises 15 residues. In germline, CDR1 is MDHEN, CDR2 SYDVKM. V lost 4 bases, J lost 9 bases, and 11 bases stayed unmatched. CDR3 protein: CASSWGTGRSSEQFF. Written as DNA, the CDR3 is TGTGCCAGCAGTTGGGGGACAGGCCGATCGAGTGAGCAGTTCTTC.